This T cell receptor (beta chain) derives from a study of T cells after yellow fever vaccination. For TCR, cDNA came from 5'RACE template switching, which added a universal primer site and UMIs. TCRdb passed the 5' RACE reads through MiXCR, listing each CDR3 protein once. The sample lists just under 600,000 distinct CDR3 sequences, 13% occurring once. In its sample, this clonotype was seen a few times. The CDR3 length is 17 residues. Germline V gives CDR1 SEHNR, CDR2 FQNEAQ (reference sequence). Losses at the gene ends were 4 bases for V and 3 bases for J; bases not matched to a gene: 8. The chain joins TRBV7-9 to TRBJ2-1, with 11 bases identical to TRBD2. The material was PBMCs, obtained on the day of the yellow fever booster vaccination. The clonotype originates from a man aged 30-40 years who received the YFV17D yellow fever vaccine. CDR3 DNA sequence: TGTGCCAGCAGCTCTGATCCCGGGACTAGCGGCTACAATGAGCAGTTCTTC. This translates into CASSSDPGTSGYNEQFF.